Listed below are T cell receptor beta chains from one sample, sequenced in a study of T cells in Graves' hyperthyroidism and ophthalmopathy. TCRdb passed the multiplex PCR reads through MiXCR, listing each CDR3 protein once. The sample contains roughly 400,000 distinct CDR3 sequences, around 15% of which appear only once. The source material was blood. These receptors came from a man aged 45-65 years with Graves' ophthalmopathy. CDR3s include the opening cysteine and the closing phenylalanine or tryptophan. The D gene is left open where the match is weak. Clone size is not always given. Where it is, it says once, few, many or a class for expanded clones.

v_gene	d_gene	abundance	j_gene	CDR3nt	CDR3aa
TRBV12-3/TRBV12-4	-	many	TRBJ2-7	TGTGCCAGCAGTTTACGGGGTGTTGGCGAGCAGTACTTC	CASSLRGVGEQYF
TRBV2	TRBD1	many	TRBJ1-5	TGTGCCAGCAGGGGACAGGGTCGTTATCAGCCCCAGCATTTT	CASRGQGRYQPQHF
TRBV27	-	-	TRBJ2-1	TGTGCCAGCAGTTTAGGGGATTCGGCCTACAATGAGCAGTTCTTC	CASSLGDSAYNEQFF
TRBV30	TRBD2	few	TRBJ2-3	TGTGCCTGGAGCCAAATTGGCGGGAGGGCCGGTAGCGCGGATACGCAGTATTTT	CAWSQIGGRAGSADTQYF
TRBV19	TRBD2	-	TRBJ2-3	TGTGCCAGTAGTATTCAGGGACTAGCAAGCACAGATACGCAGTATTTT	CASSIQGLASTDTQYF
TRBV7-9	TRBD1	many	TRBJ2-7	TGTGCCAGCACGTTGGGGCATATCGGACAGGGACCCTACGAGCAGTACTTC	CASTLGHIGQGPYEQYF
TRBV2	-	many	TRBJ2-3	TGTGCCAGCATCAGAAGGGGGGGAGATACGCAGTATTTT	CASIRRGGDTQYF
TRBV5-1	-	many	TRBJ2-7	TGCGCCAGCAGCCCCGATGGGGGGTCCTACGAGCAGTACTTC	CASSPDGGSYEQYF
TRBV16	TRBD1	many	TRBJ1-5	TGTGCCAGCAGCCTCAGGGGGGACAGGGTGTCTCAGCCCCAGCATTTT	CASSLRGDRVSQPQHF
TRBV5-1	-	many	TRBJ1-1	TGCGCCAGCAGCTTGCTCCCAGGGACGAACACTGAAGCTTTCTTT	CASSLLPGTNTEAFF
TRBV4-1	TRBD2	-	TRBJ2-1	TGCGCCAGCAGCGAAGAGCCCGGGACTAGCGCCTACAATGAGCAGTTCTTC	CASSEEPGTSAYNEQFF
TRBV5-1	TRBD2	many	TRBJ2-3	TGCGCCAGCAGCGCGGGAACTAGCGGCAGCACAGATACGCAGTATTTT	CASSAGTSGSTDTQYF
TRBV18	TRBD2	many	TRBJ2-7	TGTGCCAGCTCACCAACCACTACACTAGCGGGAGAATCCCACGAGCAGTACTTC	CASSPTTTLAGESHEQYF
TRBV20-1	TRBD1	few	TRBJ1-2	TGCAGCGGGACAGGGACGTCGTTCTCTGGCTACACCTTC	CSGTGTSFSGYTF
TRBV7-9	-	many	TRBJ2-7	TGTGCCAGCAGCCCGGTAGACCGGTTCGACGAGCAGTACTTC	CASSPVDRFDEQYF
TRBV29-1	-	-	TRBJ1-1	TGCAGCGTTGAAACAGGGTGGAACACTGAAGCTTTCTTT	CSVETGWNTEAFF
TRBV11-2	-	many	TRBJ2-2	TGTGCCAGCAGCTTAGGTGGGGCCCTCCTCGGGGAGCTGTTTTTT	CASSLGGALLGELFF
TRBV5-1	TRBD1	few	TRBJ2-5	TGCGCCAGCAGCGTACAGGGGTACCAAGAGACCCAGTACTTC	CASSVQGYQETQYF
TRBV12-3/TRBV12-4	-	many	TRBJ1-2	TGTGCCAGCAGTTTAGGTTTGTTTGAGGTCTATGGCTACACCTTC	CASSLGLFEVYGYTF
TRBV7-9	-	-	TRBJ1-1	TGTGCCAGCAGCTCGGTCGCGGGGGGGGAAGCTTTCTTT	CASSSVAGGEAFF
TRBV6-1	-	-	TRBJ2-5	TGTGCCAGCAGTGAAGGCTTTCGGGAGACCCAGTACTTC	CASSEGFRETQYF
TRBV20-1	-	many	TRBJ2-7	TGCAGTGCTAGAGATGGGCGGGGCGGGGCCTACGAGCAGTACTTC	CSARDGRGGAYEQYF
TRBV12-3/TRBV12-4	TRBD1	many	TRBJ2-7	TGTGCCAGCAGTTTGGGGACAGGGAGGTACGAGCAGTACTTC	CASSLGTGRYEQYF
TRBV5-1	TRBD2	many	TRBJ2-7	TGCGCCAGCAGCCACCGGACTAGCGGGATCCTCTACGAGCAGTACTTC	CASSHRTSGILYEQYF
TRBV30	TRBD2	many	TRBJ2-1	TGTGCCTGGAGTGCCGGGACTAGCGGGAGGTTTGAGCAGTTCTTC	CAWSAGTSGRFEQFF
TRBV3-1	-	few	TRBJ2-4	TGTGCCAGCAGCCAAGTTCTTAAGGGCCTAGCCAAAAACATTCAGTACTTC	CASSQVLKGLAKNIQYF
TRBV15	-	-	TRBJ1-5	TGTGACACCAGCAGCAGGGGAGAGAGCAATCAGCCCCAGCATTTT	CDTSSRGESNQPQHF
TRBV19	TRBD1	-	TRBJ1-2	TGTGCCACCAGGCCCGGGACAGACTATGGCTACACCTTC	CATRPGTDYGYTF
TRBV19	-	-	TRBJ2-7	TGTGCCAGTAGTCGGACAGCCTCCTACGAGCAGTACTTC	CASSRTASYEQYF
TRBV12-3/TRBV12-4	TRBD2	many	TRBJ2-7	TGTGCCAGCAGACCTAGCGGGCGATACGAGCAGTACTTC	CASRPSGRYEQYF
TRBV11-2	-	many	TRBJ1-1	TGTGCCAGCAGCTTAGTCGGTCGGGGATTGAACACTGAAGCTTTCTTT	CASSLVGRGLNTEAFF
TRBV27	-	many	TRBJ2-5	TGTGCCAGCAGTCCCATCGGGACTTCTCAAGAGACCCAGTACTTC	CASSPIGTSQETQYF
TRBV11-2	-	-	TRBJ1-4	TGTGCCAGCAGCTCCGGACCCGGCGGCCTTGGGGGTGAAAAACTGTTTTTT	CASSSGPGGLGGEKLFF